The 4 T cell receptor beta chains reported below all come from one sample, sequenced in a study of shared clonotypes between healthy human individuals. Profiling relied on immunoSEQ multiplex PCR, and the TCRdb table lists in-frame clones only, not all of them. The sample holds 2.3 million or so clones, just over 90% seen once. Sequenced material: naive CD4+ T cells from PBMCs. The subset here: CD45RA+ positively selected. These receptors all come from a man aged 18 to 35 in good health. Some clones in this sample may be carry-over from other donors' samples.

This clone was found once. The CDR3 sequence: CASAGSFLETQYF. CDR3 nucleotides: TGTGCCAGCGCGGGATCCTTTTTAGAGACCCAGTACTTC. The V and J genes are TRBV5-6 and TRBJ2-5; maybe TRBD2 (6 bases). CDR1 and CDR2 (germline): SGHDT, YYEEEE. Trimming took 7 bases from V and 4 from J, leaving 14 bases between them. CDR3 length: 13 residues.

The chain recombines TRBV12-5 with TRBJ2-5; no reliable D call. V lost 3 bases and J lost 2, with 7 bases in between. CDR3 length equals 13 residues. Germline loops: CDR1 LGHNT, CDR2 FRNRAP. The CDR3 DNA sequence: TGTGCTAGTGGTTTCCAAGCACAAGAGACCCAGTACTTC. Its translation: CASGFQAQETQYF.

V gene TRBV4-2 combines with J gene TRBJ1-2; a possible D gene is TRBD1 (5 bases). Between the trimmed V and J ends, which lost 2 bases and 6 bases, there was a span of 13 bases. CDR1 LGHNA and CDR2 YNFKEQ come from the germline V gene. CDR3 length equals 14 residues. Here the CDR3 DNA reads TGTGCCAGCAGCCAAAATCCAGGGACGGATGGCTACACCTTC. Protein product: CASSQNPGTDGYTF.

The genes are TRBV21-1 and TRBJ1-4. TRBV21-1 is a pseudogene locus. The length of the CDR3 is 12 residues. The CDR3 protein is CASSEGWEKLFF. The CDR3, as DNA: TGTGCCAGCAGCGAGGGGTGGGAAAAACTGTTTTTT.